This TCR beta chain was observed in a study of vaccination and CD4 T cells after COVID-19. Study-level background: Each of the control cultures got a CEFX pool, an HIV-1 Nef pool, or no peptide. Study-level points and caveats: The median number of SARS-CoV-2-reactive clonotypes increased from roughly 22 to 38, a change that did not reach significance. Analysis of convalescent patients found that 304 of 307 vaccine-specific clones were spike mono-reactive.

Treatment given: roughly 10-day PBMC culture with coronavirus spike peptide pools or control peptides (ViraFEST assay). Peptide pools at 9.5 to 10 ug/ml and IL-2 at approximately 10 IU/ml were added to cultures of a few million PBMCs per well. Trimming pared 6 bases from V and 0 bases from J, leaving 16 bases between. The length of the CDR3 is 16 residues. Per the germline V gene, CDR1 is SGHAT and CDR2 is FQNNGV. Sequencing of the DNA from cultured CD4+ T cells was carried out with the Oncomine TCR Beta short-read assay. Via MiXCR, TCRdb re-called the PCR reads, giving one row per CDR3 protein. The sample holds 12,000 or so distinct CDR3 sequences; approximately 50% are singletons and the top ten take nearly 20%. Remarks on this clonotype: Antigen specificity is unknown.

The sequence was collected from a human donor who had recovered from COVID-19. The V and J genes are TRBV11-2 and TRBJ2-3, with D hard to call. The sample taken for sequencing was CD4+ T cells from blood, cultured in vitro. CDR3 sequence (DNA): TGTGCCAGCAGGCCTGCCTATTTGCGTAGCACAGATACGCAGTATTTT. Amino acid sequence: CASRPAYLRSTDTQYF.